The 24 T cell receptor beta chains below were found in one sample sequenced in a study of shared clonotypes between healthy human individuals. The data were produced by immunoSEQ multiplex PCR, yet TCRdb's version contains in-frame clones alone and is incomplete. The repertoire holds more than 400,000 clones, approximately 80% seen once, with 12% in the top ten. The sequenced material came from PBMCs. All receptors come from a woman in her thirties or forties in good health. Some clones in this sample may be carry-over from other donors' samples.

This CDR3 reads CASSPQEYSNQPQHF. In nucleotides, the CDR3 is TGTGCCAGCAGTCCACAGGAATATAGCAATCAGCCCCAGCATTTT. The chain uses TRBV27 and TRBJ1-5; tentatively, D is TRBD1 (5 bases). The CDR3 totals 15 residues. V was trimmed by 5 bases and J by 0 bases, leaving 11 bases between them. Germline V gene lookup returns CDR1 MNHEY and CDR2 SMNVEV (reference sequence).

The chain joins TRBV19 to TRBJ1-3; D ambiguous. V was pared by 6 bases and J by 0 bases, with 15 bases between. The CDR3 is made up of 16 amino acids. The germline V gene encodes CDR1 LNHDA and CDR2 SQIVND (reference sequence). The CDR3 spells CASRSLARGSGNTIYF. Written as DNA, the CDR3 is TGTGCCAGTAGAAGCCTTGCTCGGGGCTCTGGAAACACCATATATTTT.

The J gene is TRBJ2-2, the V gene TRBV30, with 9 bases that match TRBD1. Germline CDR1 and CDR2: GTSNPN and SVGIG (reference sequence). The junction had 6 bases not matched to a gene; V was cut back by 2 bases and J by 5 bases. The CDR3 spans 15 residues. Here the CDR3 DNA reads TGTGCCTGGAGTTCAACAGGGGGCCGGACCGGGGAGCTGTTTTTT. Its translation is CAWSSTGGRTGELFF.

J is TRBJ1-2 and V is TRBV18; unclear D gene. The CDR3 is made up of 12 amino acids. Per germline, CDR1 KGHSH and CDR2 LQKENI. Trimming shortened V by 6 bases and J by 3 bases, and 8 bases separated the two germline ends. The CDR3 DNA is TGTGCCAGCTCCGGGAGATACTATGGCTACACCTTC. This codes for CASSGRYYGYTF.

The V call is TRBV25-1, the J call TRBJ2-3; tentative D call: TRBD2 (5 bases). Germline CDR1 is MGHDK and CDR2 is SYGVNS. This CDR3 comprises 15 residues. Trimming took 7 bases from V and 1 from J, leaving 15 bases between them. The CDR3 region is CASTSPGRGTDTQYF. The CDR3 DNA reads TGTGCCAGCACTTCACCTGGGCGGGGCACAGATACGCAGTATTTT.

This clone occurred once. The J gene is TRBJ2-7, the V gene TRBV11-1, with D tentatively TRBD1 (6 bases). Germline V gene lookup returns CDR1 SGHAT and CDR2 FQDESV (reference sequence). Trimming pared 0 bases from V and 4 bases from J, leaving 13 bases between. This CDR3 has 15 amino acids. The CDR3 DNA is TGTGCCAGCAGCTTAGCCCCACAGGGAACTTACGAGCAGTACTTC. This sequence encodes CASSLAPQGTYEQYF.

This clone was found a few times. The chain has TRBV30 and TRBJ1-2; D ambiguous. The germline gives CDR1 GTSNPN, CDR2 SVGIG (reference sequence). V was trimmed by 2 bases and J by 6 bases, leaving 7 bases between them. The CDR3 runs 11 residues. The CDR3 DNA reads as TGTGCCTGGAGTTGGCTCCATGGCTACACCTTC. Encoded protein: CAWSWLHGYTF.

The gene calls are TRBV4-1 and TRBJ2-1; 8 positions agree with TRBD2. V lost 0 bases to trimming and J lost 7 bases; unmatched junction nucleotides: 5. Germline V gene data show CDR1 as MGHRA and CDR2 as YSYEKL. The CDR3 consists of 15 residues. The CDR3 protein is CASSQDLAGANEQFF. DNA of the CDR3: TGCGCCAGCAGCCAAGACCTAGCGGGTGCAAATGAGCAGTTCTTC.

The rearrangement links TRBV10-3 to TRBJ2-1, with no clear D. Trimming took off 0 bases at V and 9 bases at J, with 15 bases between the two ends. The V gene's germline CDR1 is ENHRY and CDR2 SYGVKD. The CDR3 spans 15 residues. CDR3 bases: TGTGCCATCAGTGAGTCCGACGGCCGCCTCGTTGAGCAGTTCTTC. Its protein product is CAISESDGRLVEQFF.

The chain links TRBV5-5 to TRBJ2-7; a possible D gene is TRBD1 (6 bases). V was shortened by 2 bases and J by 3 bases, with 15 bases between the two germline ends. Germline CDR1 SGHKS, CDR2 YYEKEE (reference sequence). This CDR3 spans 15 amino acids. The CDR3 coding sequence is TGTGCCAGCAGCTTCCTTTCTACAGGGATCTACGAGCAGTACTTC. This codes for CASSFLSTGIYEQYF.

The J gene is TRBJ1-1, the V gene TRBV7-9; unclear D gene. The length of the CDR3 is 12 residues. Germline V gene data show CDR1 as SEHNR and CDR2 as FQNEAQ (reference sequence). The V end lost 4 bases, the J end lost 2 bases, and 5 bases lay between the germline ends. The CDR3 DNA reads as TGTGCCAGCAGCTCCTATAACACTGAAGCTTTCTTT. It yields the protein CASSSYNTEAFF.

Of note for this clone: This may come from a read error, since a much larger clone is one base off. Other nucleotide sequences in the sample specify the same CDR3. The chain carries TRBV30 and TRBJ2-3, with D perhaps TRBD2 (5 bases). Germline CDR1 is GTSNPN and CDR2 is SVGIG (reference sequence). The CDR3 length is 12 residues. DNA for the CDR3: TGCGCCTGGACTGGCAGCACAGATACGCAGTATTTT. The encoded protein is CAWTGSTDTQYF.

The V gene is TRBV5-4, the J gene TRBJ2-7; 7 bases match TRBD2. Germline values: CDR1 SGHNT, CDR2 YYREEE (reference sequence). The CDR3 totals 17 residues. Trimming removed 4 bases from V and 3 bases from J; junction bases left unmatched: 16. This chain's CDR3 is CASSQSVSREILYEQYF. The CDR3 nucleotides read TGTGCCAGCAGCCAATCGGTATCGCGGGAGATTCTCTACGAGCAGTACTTC.

This chain links TRBV7-3 with TRBJ2-7, with no clear D. Looked up from germline, CDR1 is SGHTA and CDR2 is FQGTGA. V lost 0 bases and J 6 bases, leaving 15 bases between the germline ends. The CDR3 spans 15 residues. The CDR3 is CASSLTAFEGGEQYF. CDR3 bases: TGTGCCAGCAGCTTAACGGCCTTCGAAGGCGGCGAGCAGTACTTC.

V usage is TRBV14 and J usage is TRBJ1-1; tentatively, D is TRBD1 (5 bases). Germline lookup yields CDR1 SGHDN and CDR2 FVKESK. V dropped 3 bases and J dropped 6 bases, with 14 bases sitting between them. The CDR3 contains 14 residues. The DNA of the CDR3 is TGTGCCAGCAGCCATCGGGAACGGGGACCTGAAGCTTTCTTT. Translating it yields CASSHRERGPEAFF.

This clone was seen a single time. The rearrangement joins TRBV19 to TRBJ1-5; D call uncertain. CDR1 and CDR2 from the germline V gene are LNHDA and SQIVND (reference sequence). Trimming removed 1 base from V and 4 bases from J, with 11 bases in between. There are 15 residues in the CDR3. CDR3 region: CASSIATGGNQPQHF. DNA of the CDR3: TGTGCCAGTAGTATAGCAACTGGTGGTAATCAGCCCCAGCATTTT. The full variable domain, with the rest looked up from reference TRBV19 and TRBJ1-5, is DGGITQSPKYLFRKEGQNVTLSCEQNLNHDAMYWYRQDPGQGLRLIYYSQIVNDFQKGDIAEGYSVSREKKESFPLTVTSAQKNPTAFYLCASSIATGGNQPQHFGDGTRLSIL.

The rearrangement joins TRBV28 to TRBJ2-1, with 10 bases lining up with TRBD2. The trim removed 6 bases at V and 10 bases at J, leaving 12 bases unmatched. Germline CDR1 reads MDHEN; CDR2 reads SYDVKM. The CDR3 spans 15 residues. The CDR3 sequence is CASSKREGRYWEQFF. DNA of the CDR3: TGTGCCAGCAGCAAGCGGGAGGGCCGATATTGGGAGCAGTTCTTC. The variable domain in full, with the rest retrieved from reference TRBV28 and TRBJ2-1, is DVKVTQSSRYLVKRTGEKVFLECVQDMDHENMFWYRQDPGLGLRLIYFSYDVKMKEKGDIPEGYSVSREKKERFSLILESASTNQTSMYLCASSKREGRYWEQFFGPGTRLTVL.

This clone has more than one count but fewer than ten. Additional DNA sequences in this sample encode the identical CDR3. V is TRBV29-1 and J is TRBJ1-1; D possibly corresponds to TRBD1 (6 bases). The CDR3 totals 12 residues. The germline CDR1 and CDR2 sequences are SQVTM and ANQGSEA. Trimming stripped 3 bases from V and 4 bases from J, with 9 bases between. In DNA, the CDR3 is TGCAGCGTTGACGGAGGGGGCACTGAAGCTTTCTTT. It specifies CSVDGGGTEAFF.

About this clone itself: Other DNA sequences in the same sample also yield this CDR3. This sequence joins TRBV5-1 and TRBJ2-1; maybe TRBD2 (6 bases). The CDR3 covers 14 residues. Trimming took off 0 bases at V and 3 bases at J, with 7 bases between the two ends. Germline V gene sequence: CDR1 SGHRS, CDR2 YFSETQ. The CDR3 bases are TGCGCCAGCAGCTTGGACGGGAGCTACAATGAGCAGTTCTTC. Amino acids: CASSLDGSYNEQFF.

The table lists this clone with a count of one. V and J are TRBV7-2 and TRBJ2-7; weak D call: TRBD2 (6 bases). Trimming cost V 3 bases and J 3 bases, with 15 bases left between them. Germline assignment: CDR1 SGHTA and CDR2 FQGNSA. The CDR3 has 15 residues. CDR3 DNA sequence: TGTGCCAGCAGCTTCGGCGGGGATGGCCTCTACGAGCAGTACTTC. This translates into CASSFGGDGLYEQYF.

This rearrangement joins TRBV25-1 to TRBJ2-7, with a possible D match to TRBD2 (6 bases). V was clipped by 4 bases and J by 0 bases, with 10 bases between them. Germline CDR1 and CDR2: MGHDK and SYGVNS. This CDR3 spans 14 amino acids. CDR3 loop: CASSVTRSSYEQYF. The CDR3 DNA is TGTGCCAGCAGTGTGACTAGGAGCTCCTACGAGCAGTACTTC.

Comments on this clone: Just one base apart from a much larger clone, this may be a read error. This rearrangement joins TRBV5-4 to TRBJ2-5; 12 positions agree with TRBD2. The germline CDR1 and CDR2 sequences are SGHNT and YYREEE (reference sequence). Trimming at V came to 4 bases and at J to 1 base, leaving 2 bases not matched to a gene. The CDR3 has 15 amino acids. CDR3 in DNA: TGTGCCAGCAGCCTGACTAGCGGGAGCCAAGAGACCCAGTACTTC. Protein: CASSLTSGSQETQYF.

The V and J genes are TRBV9 and TRBJ1-1; D may be TRBD1 (5 bases). Trimming cost V 4 bases and J 0 bases, with 13 bases left between them. This CDR3 region has 15 residues. Germline-derived CDR1 and CDR2 are SGDLS and YYNGEE. In DNA form, the CDR3 reads TGTGCCAGCAGCCCCCAGGGTGGCGTGAACACTGAAGCTTTCTTT. Translated, it gives CASSPQGGVNTEAFF.

The chain uses TRBV6-5 and TRBJ1-6; D not resolved. CDR1 and CDR2 from the germline V gene are MNHEY and SVGAGI. The CDR3 runs 13 residues. Deletions cut 6 bases from V and 5 bases from J, with 8 bases between. CDR3 region: CASRLGNNSPLHF. The CDR3 DNA reads as TGTGCCAGCAGACTGGGAAATAATTCACCCCTCCACTTT.